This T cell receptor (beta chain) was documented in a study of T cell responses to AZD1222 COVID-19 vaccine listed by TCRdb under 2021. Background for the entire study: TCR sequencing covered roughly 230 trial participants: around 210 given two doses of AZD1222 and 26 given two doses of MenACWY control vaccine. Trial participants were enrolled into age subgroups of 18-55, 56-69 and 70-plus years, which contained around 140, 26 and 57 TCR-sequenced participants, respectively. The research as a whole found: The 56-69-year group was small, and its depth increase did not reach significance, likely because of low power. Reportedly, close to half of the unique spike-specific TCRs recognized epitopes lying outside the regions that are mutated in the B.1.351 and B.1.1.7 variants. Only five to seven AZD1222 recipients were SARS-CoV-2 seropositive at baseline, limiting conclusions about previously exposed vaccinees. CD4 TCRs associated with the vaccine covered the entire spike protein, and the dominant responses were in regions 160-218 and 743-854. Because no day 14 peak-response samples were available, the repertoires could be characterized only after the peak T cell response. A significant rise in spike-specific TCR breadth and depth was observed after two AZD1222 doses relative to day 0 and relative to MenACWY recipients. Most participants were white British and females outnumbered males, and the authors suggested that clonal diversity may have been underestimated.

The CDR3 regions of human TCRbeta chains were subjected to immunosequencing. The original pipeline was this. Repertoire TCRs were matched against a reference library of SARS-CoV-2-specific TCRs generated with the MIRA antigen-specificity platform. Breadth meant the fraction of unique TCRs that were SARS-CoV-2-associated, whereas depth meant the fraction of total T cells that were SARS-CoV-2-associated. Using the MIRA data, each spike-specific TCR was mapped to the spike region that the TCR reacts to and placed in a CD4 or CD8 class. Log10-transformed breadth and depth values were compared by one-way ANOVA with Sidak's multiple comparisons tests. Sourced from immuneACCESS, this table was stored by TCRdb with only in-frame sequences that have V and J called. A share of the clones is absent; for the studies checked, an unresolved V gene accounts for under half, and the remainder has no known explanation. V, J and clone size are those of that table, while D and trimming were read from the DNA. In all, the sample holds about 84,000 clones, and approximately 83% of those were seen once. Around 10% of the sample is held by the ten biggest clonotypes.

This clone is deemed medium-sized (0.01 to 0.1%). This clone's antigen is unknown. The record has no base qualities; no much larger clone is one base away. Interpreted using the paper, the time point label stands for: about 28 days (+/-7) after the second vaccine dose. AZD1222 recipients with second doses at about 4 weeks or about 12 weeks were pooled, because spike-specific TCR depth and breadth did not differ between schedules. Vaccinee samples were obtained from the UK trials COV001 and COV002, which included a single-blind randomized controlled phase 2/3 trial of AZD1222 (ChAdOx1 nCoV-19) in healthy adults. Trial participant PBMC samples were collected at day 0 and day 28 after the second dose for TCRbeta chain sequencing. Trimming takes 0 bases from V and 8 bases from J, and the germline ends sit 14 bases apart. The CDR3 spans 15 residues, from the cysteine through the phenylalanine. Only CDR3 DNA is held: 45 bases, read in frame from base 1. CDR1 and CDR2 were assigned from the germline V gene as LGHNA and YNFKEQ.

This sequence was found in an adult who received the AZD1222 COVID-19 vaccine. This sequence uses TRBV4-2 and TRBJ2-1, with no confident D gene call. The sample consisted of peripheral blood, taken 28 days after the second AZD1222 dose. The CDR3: CASSQDLASSDEQFF. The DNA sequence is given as TGTGCCAGCAGCCAAGATTTGGCTAGTTCCGATGAGCAGTTCTTC.